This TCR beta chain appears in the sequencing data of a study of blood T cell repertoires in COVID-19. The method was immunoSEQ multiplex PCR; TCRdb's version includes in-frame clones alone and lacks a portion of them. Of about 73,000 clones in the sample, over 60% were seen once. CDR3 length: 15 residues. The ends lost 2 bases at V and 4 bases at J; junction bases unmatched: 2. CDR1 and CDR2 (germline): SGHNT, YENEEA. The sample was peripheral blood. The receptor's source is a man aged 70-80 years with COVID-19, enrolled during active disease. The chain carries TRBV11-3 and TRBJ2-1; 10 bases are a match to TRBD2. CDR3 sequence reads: CASSLSSGGYNEQFF. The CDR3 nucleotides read TGTGCCAGCAGCTTATCTAGCGGGGGTTACAATGAGCAGTTCTTC.